A selection of T cell receptor beta chains follows, all from one sample in a study of Ad26.COV2.S vaccination and SARS-CoV-2 variants. Sequenced by immunoSEQ multiplex PCR; TCRdb stores in-frame clones only, minus some. The sample records 300,000 to 350,000 clones, around 89% being singletons. Sequencing was performed on peripheral blood, taken in a trial of Ad26.COV2.S vaccine versus placebo. All receptors come from a person between 18 and 65 years old who received the Ad26.COV2.S COVID-19 vaccine or a placebo. Each CDR3 is given with its conserved first and last residue. Each record gives: J gene, clone size, D gene, V gene, CDR3 DNA, CDR3 protein. D genes are given only for firm matches. The size field is filled for only some rows; it gives once, few, many or a size class.

>TRBJ2-5|-|TRBD2|TRBV15
TGTGCCACCAGCAGAGGTCTGCAGGGGACTAGCGGGTCGGAGACCCAGTACTTC
CATSRGLQGTSGSETQYF
>TRBJ2-6|-|TRBD1|TRBV6-1
TGTGCCAGCAGTGAGGAAGGACAGGGGGTCAACGTCCTGACTTTC
CASSEEGQGVNVLTF
>TRBJ1-1|-|-|TRBV21-1
TGTGCCAGCAGCAAAGTGGGGACAGGACTGGTTCGGGGTGAAGCTTTCTTT
CASSKVGTGLVRGEAFF
>TRBJ2-7|-|-|TRBV10-3
TGTGCCATCAGTGAGGAAGGACCCACGGTGAGCCACGAGCAGTACTTC
CAISEEGPTVSHEQYF
>TRBJ1-1|-|-|TRBV11-3
TGTGCCAGCAGCTTCACTCTGAACACTGAAGCTTTCTTT
CASSFTLNTEAFF
>TRBJ2-4|-|-|TRBV25-1
TGTGCCAGCAGTGAAGGGGGGATAGAGACAGGGCGAGGTAGCATTCAGTACTTC
CASSEGGIETGRGSIQYF
>TRBJ2-5|-|-|TRBV3-1/TRBV3-2
TGTGCCAGCAGCCACCAAACCTCCCAAGAGACCCAGTACTTC
CASSHQTSQETQYF
>TRBJ2-1|-|TRBD1|TRBV4-3
TGCGCCAGCAGCCAAGAGGGGGGGACAGGGAAGTTTAATGAGCAGTTCTTC
CASSQEGGTGKFNEQFF
>TRBJ1-5|once|TRBD1|TRBV11-2
TGTGCCAGCAGGGCACAGGGGTATCAATCTAGCAATCAGCCCCAGCATTTT
CASRAQGYQSSNQPQHF
>TRBJ2-7|-|TRBD1|TRBV27
TGTGCCAGCAGCCTGATGACAGGGGCCTACGAGCAGTACTTC
CASSLMTGAYEQYF
>TRBJ2-3|-|-|TRBV6-2/TRBV6-3
TGTGCCAGCAGTTACACCACAGATACGCAGTATTTT
CASSYTTDTQYF
>TRBJ1-1|-|-|TRBV19
TGTGCCAGTAGTATCGTCGACAGGACGAACACTGAAGCTTTCTTT
CASSIVDRTNTEAFF
>TRBJ1-5|-|-|TRBV10-3
TGTGCCATCAGTGAAGGAGATCAGCCCCAGCATTTT
CAISEGDQPQHF
>TRBJ2-5|-|-|TRBV12-3/TRBV12-4
TGTGCCAGCAGTCCCCCCCTTGAGACCCAGTACTTC
CASSPPLETQYF
>TRBJ1-1|-|-|TRBV10-3
TGTGCCATCAGTGAGAAGGACGCTGAAGCTTTCTTT
CAISEKDAEAFF
>TRBJ1-2|-|-|TRBV2
TGTGCCAGCAGTGAACTTACGGCAGGGACCACCTATGGCTACACCTTC
CASSELTAGTTYGYTF
>TRBJ1-5|-|-|TRBV6-5
TGTGCCAGCGGGCGGGGTTTCACTAGCAATCAGCCCCAGCATTTT
CASGRGFTSNQPQHF
>TRBJ2-1|once|TRBD2|TRBV7-2
TGTGCCAGCAGCTTAGGGCCTAGCGGGAAATGGTTCAATGAGCAGTTCTTC
CASSLGPSGKWFNEQFF
>TRBJ1-5|-|-|TRBV7-8
TGTGCCAGCAGCTTAAGTGGAGGGGAAGGTTGGTCCCAGCATTTT
CASSLSGGEGWSQHF
>TRBJ2-5|once|-|TRBV4-1
TGCGCCAGCAGCCAAGATACGCAGGGGTGGAAGACCCAGTACTTC
CASSQDTQGWKTQYF
>TRBJ1-6|-|-|TRBV5-4
TGTGCCAGCAGCTTGGGACAAGGCTCCTATAATTCACCCCTCCACTTT
CASSLGQGSYNSPLHF
>TRBJ2-5|-|-|TRBV5-4
TGTGCCAGCAGCTTAGAGGGATGGGAGACCCAGTACTTC
CASSLEGWETQYF
>TRBJ2-2|-|TRBD1|TRBV7-9
TGTGCCAGCAGCTTCAGCCCACAGGGGGCGCTGGACACCGGGGAGCTGTTTTTT
CASSFSPQGALDTGELFF
>TRBJ2-3|-|TRBD2|TRBV29-1
TGCAGCGTTGCTCGTAGCGGGAGAACAGATACGCAGTATTTT
CSVARSGRTDTQYF
>TRBJ2-5|-|-|TRBV7-2
TGTGCCAGCAGGGATGGGACGGCCGAAGAGACCCAGTACTTC
CASRDGTAEETQYF
>TRBJ1-3|-|TRBD1|TRBV30
TGTGCCTGGAGTGAAAACAGGGGAAACTCTGGAAACACCATATATTTT
CAWSENRGNSGNTIYF
>TRBJ1-1|-|TRBD1|TRBV6-5
TGTGCCAGCAGTTATATGACGACAGGGTCGACTGAAGCTTTCTTT
CASSYMTTGSTEAFF
>TRBJ2-5|-|TRBD1|TRBV19
TGTGCCAGTAGTACCGGACAGGACCGGGAGACCCAGTACTTC
CASSTGQDRETQYF
>TRBJ2-3|once|TRBD2|TRBV7-9
TGTGCCAGCAGCTTATGGGCGGGGGGATCCACAGATACGCAGTATTTT
CASSLWAGGSTDTQYF
>TRBJ1-4|-|-|TRBV9
TGTGCCAGCAGCGTAGAGACGCCCCGCACAGGGTCTCCTCCGACTAATGAAAAACTGTTTTTT
CASSVETPRTGSPPTNEKLFF
>TRBJ2-6|-|-|TRBV15
TGTGCCACCAGCAGAGATCCATTCGGCCAAACTGGGGCCAACGTCCTGACTTTC
CATSRDPFGQTGANVLTF
>TRBJ2-1|-|TRBD2|TRBV28
TGTGCCAGCAGACTAAGCGGGAGGGCCCTCCTTGAGCAGTTCTTC
CASRLSGRALLEQFF
>TRBJ2-7|-|TRBD2|TRBV28
TGTGCCAGCAGTGACCCTCGGGGGGGAGTCTACGAGCAGTACTTC
CASSDPRGGVYEQYF